These 17 T cell receptor beta chains were sequenced from one sample in a study of shared clonotypes between healthy human individuals. Sequencing used immunoSEQ multiplex PCR; TCRdb keeps in-frame clones, though not all of them. This table has some 1 million clones, about 75% appearing once. Material: memory CD4+ T cells sorted from blood. The sample's subset: CD45RA-negative fraction. The receptors were sampled from a man aged 18 to 30 in good health.

This clone was counted a single time. V is TRBV2 and J is TRBJ1-4, with D unresolved. Per germline, CDR1 SNHLY and CDR2 FYNNEI. The CDR3 is 15 amino acids. V was clipped by 5 bases and J by 7 bases, with 17 bases between them. Here the CDR3 reads CASSLRTGTIEKLFF. CDR3 bases: TGTGCCAGCAGTCTACGGACCGGCACGATTGAAAAACTGTTTTTT.

J is TRBJ2-1 and V is TRBV11-2, with a weak D call TRBD1 (5 bases). Germline CDR1 is SGHAT and CDR2 is FQNNGV. Trimming removed 1 base at V and 3 bases at J, with 10 bases between. The CDR3 consists of 15 residues. As DNA, the CDR3 is TGTGCCAGCAGCTTAGTAGCAGGGAACTACAATGAGCAGTTCTTC. This codes for CASSLVAGNYNEQFF. The full variable domain, completed using reference TRBV11-2 and TRBJ2-1, is EAGVAQSPRYKIIEKRQSVAFWCNPISGHATLYWYQQILGQGPKLLIQFQNNGVVDDSQLPKDRFSAERLKGVDSTLKIQPAKLEDSAVYLCASSLVAGNYNEQFFGPGTRLTVL.

The rearrangement uses TRBV28 and TRBJ1-2; 8 bases line up with TRBD1. Trimming at V came to 8 bases and at J to 6 bases, leaving 5 bases not matched to a gene. Per germline, CDR1 MDHEN and CDR2 SYDVKM. CDR3 length equals 12 residues. The CDR3 DNA sequence: TGTGCCAGCGGACAGGGAATAGATGGCTACACCTTC. It codes for CASGQGIDGYTF.

This clone was counted ten times or more. Within the sample, other DNA sequences also encode this same CDR3. The rearrangement uses TRBV29-1 and TRBJ1-2; tentatively, D is TRBD1 (6 bases). The CDR3 is 13 amino acids. Germline V gene lookup returns CDR1 SQVTM and CDR2 ANQGSEA. The V gene lost 6 bases and the J gene lost 1 base, with 12 bases spanning the gap. The CDR3 DNA is TGCAGCGTCCCCAGGGGCTTTAACTATGGCTACACCTTC. Translating gives CSVPRGFNYGYTF. The whole variable domain, remainder taken from reference TRBV29-1 and TRBJ1-2, is SAVISQKPSRDICQRGTSLTIQCQVDSQVTMMFWYRQQPGQSLTLIATANQGSEATYESGFVIDKFPISRPNLTFSTLTVSNMSPEDSSIYLCSVPRGFNYGYTFGSGTRLTVV.

V usage is TRBV27 and J usage is TRBJ1-2; TRBD1 aligns across 10 bases. This CDR3 has 17 residues. CDR1 is MNHEY and CDR2 is SMNVEV in the germline V gene (reference sequence). J lost 4 bases, V lost 5 bases, and 13 bases had no gene match. The CDR3 here is CASSPLMTGGALYGYTF. In DNA, the CDR3 is TGTGCCAGCAGTCCTCTGATGACAGGGGGCGCCCTCTATGGCTACACCTTC.

Notes on this clone: Other DNA sequences of this sample code for an identical CDR3. The J gene is TRBJ2-3, the V gene TRBV18; D gene unclear. The CDR3 covers 14 residues. V was pared by 3 bases and J by 2 bases, with 9 bases between. The V gene's germline CDR1 is KGHSH and CDR2 LQKENI. The CDR3 DNA reads as TGTGCCAGCTCACCGAACAGTCCCACAGATACGCAGTATTTT. It codes for CASSPNSPTDTQYF.

The gene calls are TRBV4-2 and TRBJ1-3; 7 nucleotides line up with TRBD1. CDR1 LGHNA and CDR2 YNFKEQ come from the germline V gene. The length of the CDR3 is 16 residues. J was trimmed by 3 bases and V by 0 bases; bases with no gene match: 5. CDR3 nucleotides: TGTGCCAGCAGCCAAGAGTCCACAGGGGATGGAAACACCATATATTTT. Translation gives CASSQESTGDGNTIYF.

This clone was recorded a few times. This sample also contains other DNA sequences that code for the same CDR3. The rearrangement uses TRBV19 and TRBJ2-6; TRBD1 agrees at 8 bases. The junction had 2 bases not matched to a gene; V was cut back by 5 bases and J by 2 bases. CDR1 and CDR2 (germline): LNHDA, SQIVND (reference sequence). The CDR3 contains 15 residues. The DNA of the CDR3 is TGTGCCAGTAGTGACAGGGGTCCTGGGGCCAACGTCCTGACTTTC. Its protein product is CASSDRGPGANVLTF.

The chain carries TRBV7-2 and TRBJ1-5; TRBD1 might be the D (5 bases). With 8 bases removed from V and 2 bases from J, the gap between germline ends came to 10 bases. The CDR3 totals 13 residues. Germline V CDR1 and CDR2: SGHTA, FQGNSA. The CDR3 bases are TGTGCCAGCTCGGGGCGGGGCAATCAGCCCCAGCATTTT. This gives the protein CASSGRGNQPQHF.

The DNA of the CDR3 is TGTGCCATCAGTGAGTCTAGCGGGAGCGTCTATACGCAGTATTTT. This sequence encodes CAISESSGSVYTQYF. The gene calls are TRBV10-3 and TRBJ2-3; 9 bases agree with TRBD2. Per the germline V gene, CDR1 is ENHRY and CDR2 is SYGVKD. There are 15 residues in the CDR3. Losses at the gene ends were 0 bases for V and 7 bases for J; bases not matched to a gene: 5.

A remark on this clone: This may come from a read error, since a much larger clone is one base off. This same CDR3 is encoded by further DNA sequences in the sample. V gene TRBV6-5 combines with J gene TRBJ2-2; D is undetermined. V lost 8 bases, J lost 1 base, and 5 bases lay in between. Germline assignment: CDR1 MNHEY and CDR2 SVGAGI. This CDR3 is built from 12 residues. CDR3 loop: CASRMNTGELFF. The CDR3 coding sequence is TGTGCCAGCCGAATGAACACCGGGGAGCTGTTTTTT.

The chain joins TRBV2 to TRBJ2-7; D not certain. Trimming removed 7 bases at V and 7 bases at J, with 17 bases between. Germline V lookup: CDR1 SNHLY, CDR2 FYNNEI. The CDR3 length is 13 residues. The CDR3 spells CASTASVSGEQYF. The CDR3 coding sequence is TGTGCCAGCACAGCGAGCGTGAGTGGAGAGCAGTACTTC.

The chain recombines TRBV6-5 with TRBJ2-7; 14 nucleotides align to TRBD2. The V and J ends lost 0 bases and 12 bases, in that order; junction bases with no gene match: 4. This CDR3 has 14 amino acids. From germline, CDR1 is MNHEY and CDR2 SVGAGI. In DNA, the CDR3 is TGTGCCAGCAGTTACTCAGGGACTAGCGGGGGCCTGTACTTC. Protein sequence: CASSYSGTSGGLYF.

The V and J genes are TRBV30 and TRBJ1-4; D is possibly TRBD1 (5 bases). With 6 bases removed from V and 8 bases from J, the gap between germline ends came to 31 bases. Germline V gives CDR1 GTSNPN, CDR2 SVGIG (reference sequence). The CDR3 loop spans 18 amino acids. The chain's CDR3 is CACPPRAYRDLGGEKLFF. The CDR3 bases are TGTGCCTGCCCACCCCGCGCCTATAGGGACTTAGGAGGCGAAAAACTGTTTTTT.

As for this clone: Additional DNA sequences in this sample encode the identical CDR3. The CDR3 bases are TGTGCCAGCAGCTTACTGAATGAGCAGTTCTTC. Translating it yields CASSLLNEQFF. The chain employs TRBV7-2 and TRBJ2-1; D gene unclear. Germline-derived CDR1 and CDR2 are SGHTA and FQGNSA. Trimming took off 2 bases at V and 7 bases at J, with 3 bases between the two ends. The CDR3 covers 11 residues.

CDR3 residues: CASSRTGGVVEQYF. CDR3 in DNA: TGTGCCAGCAGTCGGACAGGGGGAGTTGTCGAGCAGTACTTC. The V gene is TRBV6-1, the J gene TRBJ2-7, with 10 bases matching TRBD1. With 5 bases clipped from V and 6 bases from J, the junction kept 7 bases outside the gene matches. Germline V gene data show CDR1 as MNHNS and CDR2 as SASEGT. There are 14 residues in the CDR3.

The chain uses TRBV6-5 and TRBJ1-1; D gene ambiguous. Germline CDR1 and CDR2: MNHEY and SVGAGI. The CDR3 has 15 residues. V lost 2 bases, J lost 0 bases, and 10 bases lay in between. The CDR3 nucleotides read TGTGCCAGCAGTTACGGAGGGCTGATGAACACTGAAGCTTTCTTT. Its protein is CASSYGGLMNTEAFF.